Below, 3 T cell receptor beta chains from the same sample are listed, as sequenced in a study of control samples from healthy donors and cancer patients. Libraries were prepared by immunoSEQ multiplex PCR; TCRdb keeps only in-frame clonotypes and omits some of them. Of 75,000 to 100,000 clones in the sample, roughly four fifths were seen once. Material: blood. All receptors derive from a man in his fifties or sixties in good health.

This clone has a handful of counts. In DNA form, the CDR3 reads TGTGCCTGGAAAGTGGGGGACAGTCCATTCGCTGGCTACACCTTC. It codes for CAWKVGDSPFAGYTF. J is TRBJ1-2 and V is TRBV30; 7 bases are shared with TRBD1. Germline lookup yields CDR1 GTSNPN and CDR2 SVGIG (reference sequence). The CDR3 length is 15 residues. The junction had 15 bases not matched to a gene; V was cut back by 4 bases and J by 7 bases.

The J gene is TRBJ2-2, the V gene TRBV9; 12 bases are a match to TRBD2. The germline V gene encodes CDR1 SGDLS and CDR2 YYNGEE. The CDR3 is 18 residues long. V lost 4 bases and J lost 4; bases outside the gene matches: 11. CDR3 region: CASSRTSGNLRGTGELFF. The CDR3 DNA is TGTGCCAGCAGCAGGACTAGCGGGAACCTCCGGGGCACCGGGGAGCTGTTTTTT.

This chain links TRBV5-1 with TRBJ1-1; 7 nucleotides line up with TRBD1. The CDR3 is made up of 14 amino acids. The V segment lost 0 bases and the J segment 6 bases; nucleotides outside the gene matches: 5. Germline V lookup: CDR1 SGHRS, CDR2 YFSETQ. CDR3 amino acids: CASSLDRGGPEAFF. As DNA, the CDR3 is TGCGCCAGCAGCTTGGACAGGGGAGGGCCTGAAGCTTTCTTT.